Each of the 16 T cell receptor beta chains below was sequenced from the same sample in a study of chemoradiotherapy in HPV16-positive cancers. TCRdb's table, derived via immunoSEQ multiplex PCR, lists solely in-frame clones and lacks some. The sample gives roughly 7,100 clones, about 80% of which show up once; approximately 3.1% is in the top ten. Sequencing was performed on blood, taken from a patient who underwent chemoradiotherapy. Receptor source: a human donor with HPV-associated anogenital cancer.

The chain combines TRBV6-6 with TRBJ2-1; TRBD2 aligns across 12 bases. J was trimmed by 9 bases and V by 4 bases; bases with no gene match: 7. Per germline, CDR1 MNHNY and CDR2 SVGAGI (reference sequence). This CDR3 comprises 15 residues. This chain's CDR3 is CASSSSSGGVREQFF. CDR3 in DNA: TGTGCCAGCAGTTCCTCTAGCGGGGGGGTGCGTGAGCAGTTCTTC.

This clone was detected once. For the CDR3, the DNA is TGTGCCAGCAGTTTAAACAGGGCGAACACTGAAGCTTTCTTT. It translates to CASSLNRANTEAFF. The genes are TRBV27 and TRBJ1-1, with TRBD1 as a possible D gene (6 bases). The length of the CDR3 is 14 residues. The germline CDR1 and CDR2 sequences are MNHEY and SMNVEV (reference sequence). The V and J ends lost 2 bases and 1 base respectively, with 8 bases between them.

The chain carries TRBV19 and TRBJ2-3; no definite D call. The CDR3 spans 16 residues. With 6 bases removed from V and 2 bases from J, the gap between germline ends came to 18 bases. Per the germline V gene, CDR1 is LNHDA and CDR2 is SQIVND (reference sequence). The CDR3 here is CASRDRVGFFTDTQYF. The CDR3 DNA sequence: TGTGCCAGTAGGGATAGGGTCGGATTTTTCACAGATACGCAGTATTTT.

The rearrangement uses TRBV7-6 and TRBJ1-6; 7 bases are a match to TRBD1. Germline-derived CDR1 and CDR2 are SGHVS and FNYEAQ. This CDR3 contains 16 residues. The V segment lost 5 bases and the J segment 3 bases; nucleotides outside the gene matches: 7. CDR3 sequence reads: CASSPQGTLYNSPLHF. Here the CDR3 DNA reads TGTGCCAGCAGCCCACAGGGGACCCTCTATAATTCACCCCTCCACTTT. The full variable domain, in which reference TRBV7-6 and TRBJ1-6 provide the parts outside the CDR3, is GAGVSQSPRYKVTKRGQDVALRCDPISGHVSLYWYRQALGQGPEFLTYFNYEAQQDKSGLPNDRFSAERPEGSISTLTIQRTEQRDSAMYRCASSPQGTLYNSPLHFGNGTRLTVT.

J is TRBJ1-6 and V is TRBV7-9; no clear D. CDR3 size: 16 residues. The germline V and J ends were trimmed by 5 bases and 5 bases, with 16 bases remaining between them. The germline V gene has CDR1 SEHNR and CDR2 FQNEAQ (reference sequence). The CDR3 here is CASSQDGAFDNSPLHF. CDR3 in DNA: TGTGCCAGCAGCCAAGACGGTGCATTTGATAATTCACCCCTCCACTTT.

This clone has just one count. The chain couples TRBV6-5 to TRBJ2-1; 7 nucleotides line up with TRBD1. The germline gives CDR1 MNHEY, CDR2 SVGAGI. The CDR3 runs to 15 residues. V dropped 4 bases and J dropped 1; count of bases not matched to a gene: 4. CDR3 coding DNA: TGTGCCAGCAGTTTACAGGACAGGTCCTACAATGAGCAGTTCTTC. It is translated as CASSLQDRSYNEQFF.

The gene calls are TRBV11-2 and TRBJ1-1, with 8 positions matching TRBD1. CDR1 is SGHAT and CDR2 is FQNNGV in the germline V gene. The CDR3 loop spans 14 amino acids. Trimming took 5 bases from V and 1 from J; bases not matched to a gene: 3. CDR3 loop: CASSQGAGNTEAFF. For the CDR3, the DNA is TGTGCCAGCAGCCAGGGGGCAGGGAACACTGAAGCTTTCTTT.

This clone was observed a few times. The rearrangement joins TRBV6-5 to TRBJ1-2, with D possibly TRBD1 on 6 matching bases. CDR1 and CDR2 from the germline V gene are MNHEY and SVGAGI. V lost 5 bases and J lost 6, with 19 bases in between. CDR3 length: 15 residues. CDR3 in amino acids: CASSPGVTNLNGYTF. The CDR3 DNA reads TGTGCCAGCAGTCCAGGGGTGACGAACCTTAATGGCTACACCTTC.

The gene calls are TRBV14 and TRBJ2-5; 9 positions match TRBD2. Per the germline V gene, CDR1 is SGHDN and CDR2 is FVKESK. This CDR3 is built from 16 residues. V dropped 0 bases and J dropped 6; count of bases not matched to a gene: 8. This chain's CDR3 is CASSQDSLAGRKTQYF. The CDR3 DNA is TGTGCCAGCAGCCAAGACAGTCTAGCGGGGAGGAAGACCCAGTACTTC.

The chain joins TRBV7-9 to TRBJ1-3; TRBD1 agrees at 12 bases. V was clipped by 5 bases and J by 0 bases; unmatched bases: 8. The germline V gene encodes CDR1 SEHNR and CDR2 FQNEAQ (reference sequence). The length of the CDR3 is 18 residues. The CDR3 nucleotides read TGTGCCAGCAGCCCCGGGACAGGGGGCCTTGCCTCTGGAAACACCATATATTTT. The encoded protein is CASSPGTGGLASGNTIYF. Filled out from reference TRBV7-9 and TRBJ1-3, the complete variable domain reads DTGVSQNPRHKITKRGQNVTFRCDPISEHNRLYWYRQTLGQGPEFLTYFQNEAQLEKSRLLSDRFSAERPKGSFSTLEIQRTEQGDSAMYLCASSPGTGGLASGNTIYFGEGSWLTVV.

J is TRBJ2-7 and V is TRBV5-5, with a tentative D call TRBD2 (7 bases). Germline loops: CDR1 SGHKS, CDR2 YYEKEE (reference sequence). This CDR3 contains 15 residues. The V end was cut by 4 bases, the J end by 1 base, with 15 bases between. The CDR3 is CASSRGGGQSYEQYF. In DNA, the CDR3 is TGTGCCAGCAGCCGGGGCGGGGGACAATCCTACGAGCAGTACTTC.

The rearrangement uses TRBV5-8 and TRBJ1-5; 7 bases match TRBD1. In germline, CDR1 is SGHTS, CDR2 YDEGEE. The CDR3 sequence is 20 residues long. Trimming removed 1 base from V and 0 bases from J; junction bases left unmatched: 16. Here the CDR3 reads CASSLIILGDSTSSNQPQHF. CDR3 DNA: TGTGCCAGCAGCTTGATTATTTTAGGGGACAGCACTAGTAGCAATCAGCCCCAGCATTTT.

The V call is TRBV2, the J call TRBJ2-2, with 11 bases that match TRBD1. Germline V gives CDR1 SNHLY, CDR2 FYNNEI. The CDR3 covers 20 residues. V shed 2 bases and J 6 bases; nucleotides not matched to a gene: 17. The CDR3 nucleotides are TGTGCCAGCAGTGAATCATGGACAGGGGGCGGTGGGTGGGGGCCCGGGGAGCTGTTTTTT. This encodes CASSESWTGGGGWGPGELFF.

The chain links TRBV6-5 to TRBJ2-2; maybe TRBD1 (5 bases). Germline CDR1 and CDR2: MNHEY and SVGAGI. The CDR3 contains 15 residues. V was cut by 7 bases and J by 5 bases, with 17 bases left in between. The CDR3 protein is CASTPSGARTGELFF. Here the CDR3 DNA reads TGTGCCAGCACCCCAAGTGGGGCTAGGACCGGGGAGCTGTTTTTT.

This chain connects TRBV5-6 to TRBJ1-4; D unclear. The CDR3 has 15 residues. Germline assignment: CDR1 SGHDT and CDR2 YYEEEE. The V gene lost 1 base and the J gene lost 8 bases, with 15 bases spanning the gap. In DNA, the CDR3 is TGTGCCAGCAGCTTGAGGGCAGATTATTCGGAAAAACTGTTTTTT. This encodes CASSLRADYSEKLFF.

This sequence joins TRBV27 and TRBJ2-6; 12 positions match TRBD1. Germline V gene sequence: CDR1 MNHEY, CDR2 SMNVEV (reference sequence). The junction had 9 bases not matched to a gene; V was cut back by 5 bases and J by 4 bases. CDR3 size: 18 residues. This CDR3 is CASSAKGQGARGANVLTF. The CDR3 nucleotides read TGTGCCAGCAGTGCCAAGGGACAGGGGGCGCGGGGGGCCAACGTCCTGACTTTC.